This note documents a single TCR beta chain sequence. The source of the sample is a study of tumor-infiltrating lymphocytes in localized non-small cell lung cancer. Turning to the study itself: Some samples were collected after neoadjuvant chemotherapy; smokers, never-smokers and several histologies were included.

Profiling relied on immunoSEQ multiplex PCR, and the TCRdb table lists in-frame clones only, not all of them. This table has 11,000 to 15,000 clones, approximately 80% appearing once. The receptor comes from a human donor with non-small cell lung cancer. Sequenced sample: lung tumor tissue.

The CDR3 nucleotides read TGTGCCAGCAGCTCCGCTCGCGTAGGGGTAGGTGAAAATGAGCAGTTCTTC. It yields the protein CASSSARVGVGENEQFF. The rearrangement joins TRBV7-9 to TRBJ2-1; possible D gene TRBD1, 5 bases. Germline V gene data show CDR1 as SEHNR and CDR2 as FQNEAQ (reference sequence). The CDR3 has 17 residues. The ends were cut back, 4 bases at V and 7 bases at J, with 23 bases in the middle.